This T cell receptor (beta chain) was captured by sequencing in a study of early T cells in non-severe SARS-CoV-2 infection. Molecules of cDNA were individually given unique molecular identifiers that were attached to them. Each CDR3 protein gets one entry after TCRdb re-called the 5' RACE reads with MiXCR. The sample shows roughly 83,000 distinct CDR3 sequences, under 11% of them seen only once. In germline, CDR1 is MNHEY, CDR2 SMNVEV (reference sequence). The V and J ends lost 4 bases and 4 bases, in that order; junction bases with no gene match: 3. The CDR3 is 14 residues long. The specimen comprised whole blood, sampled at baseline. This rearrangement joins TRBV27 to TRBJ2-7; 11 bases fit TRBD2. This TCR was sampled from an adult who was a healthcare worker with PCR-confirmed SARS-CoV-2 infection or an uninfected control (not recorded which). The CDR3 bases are TGTGCCAGCAGTTGGACTAGCGGGCCTTACGAGCAGTACTTC. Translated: CASSWTSGPYEQYF.